Below are 10 T cell receptor beta chains sequenced from a single sample in a study of identifying expanded T cells in peripheral blood. Some clones are missing from TCRdb's copy, which holds only in-frame ones; the method was immunoSEQ multiplex PCR. In the table there are over 90,000 clones, over 75% of which are singletons. Source material: blood. These receptors all stem from a person aged 18 to 75 in good health.

This chain connects TRBV19 to TRBJ1-2; 8 bases match TRBD1. CDR1 and CDR2 from the germline V gene are LNHDA and SQIVND (reference sequence). J gave up 0 bases and V 9 bases, and 15 bases lay outside the gene matches. The CDR3 contains 17 residues. For the CDR3, the DNA is TGTGCCAGCCGCCGATCTGGGACAGGCCTTTCTAACTATGGCTACACCTTC. Protein product: CASRRSGTGLSNYGYTF.

This chain uses TRBV12-5 with TRBJ1-3, with D maybe TRBD1 (5 bases). Trimming left V 2 bases short and J 0 bases short, with 14 bases between. Germline CDR1 LGHNT, CDR2 FRNRAP. CDR3 length: 17 residues. The CDR3 protein is CASGLSTRRGSGNTIYF. The CDR3 DNA reads as TGTGCTAGTGGTTTGAGTACACGGAGGGGCTCTGGAAACACCATATATTTT.

This clone was recorded once. This rearrangement joins TRBV11-3 to TRBJ2-5; D is perhaps TRBD1 or TRBD2 (5 bases each). Trimming pared 5 bases from V and 4 bases from J, leaving 17 bases between. CDR1 SGHNT and CDR2 YENEEA come from the germline V gene. The CDR3 is 15 amino acids. The CDR3 sequence is CASSPRAGTRETQYF. Here the CDR3 DNA reads TGTGCCAGCAGCCCACGCGCCGGGACCCGAGAGACCCAGTACTTC.

The V and J genes are TRBV19 and TRBJ1-5, with D maybe TRBD1 (5 bases). Germline loops: CDR1 LNHDA, CDR2 SQIVND (reference sequence). V lost 8 bases and J 3 bases, leaving 11 bases between the germline ends. The CDR3 covers 13 residues. CDR3 amino acids: CASLDSANQPQHF. The CDR3 coding sequence is TGTGCCAGTCTCGACAGCGCCAATCAGCCCCAGCATTTT.

V gene TRBV5-8 combines with J gene TRBJ2-5, with 9 bases lining up with TRBD1. The CDR3 is 16 amino acids. The J segment lost 3 bases and the V segment lost 4 bases, leaving 10 bases of the junction unmatched. The germline gives CDR1 SGHTS, CDR2 YDEGEE. CDR3 protein: CASSQSTGTGKETQYF. CDR3 nucleotides: TGTGCCAGCAGCCAATCCACTGGGACAGGGAAAGAGACCCAGTACTTC.

The CDR3 nucleotides are TGTGCCAGCAGTCGTTTAGAGACCCAGTACTTC. This encodes CASSRLETQYF. The chain combines TRBV6-1 with TRBJ2-5; D remains unclear. Germline V gene lookup returns CDR1 MNHNS and CDR2 SASEGT. This CDR3 is 11 amino acids long. Trimming took 5 bases from V and 4 from J, leaving 5 bases between them.

The chain combines TRBV5-1 with TRBJ2-7, with D hard to call. Trimming shortened V by 0 bases and J by 2 bases, and 9 bases separated the two germline ends. Germline-derived CDR1 and CDR2 are SGHRS and YFSETQ. The CDR3 loop spans 14 amino acids. CDR3 bases: TGCGCCAGCAGCTTGGAGGAACCGACCTACGAGCAGTACTTC. Encoded protein: CASSLEEPTYEQYF.

The chain recombines TRBV6-5 with TRBJ1-1; 10 bases agree with TRBD1. With 6 bases clipped from V and 1 base from J, the junction kept 5 bases outside the gene matches. Germline V CDR1 and CDR2: MNHEY, SVGAGI. The CDR3 consists of 15 residues. The CDR3 DNA reads as TGTGCCAGCAGAAGGGACAGGGGCGAGAACACTGAAGCTTTCTTT. This translates into CASRRDRGENTEAFF.

This sequence joins TRBV11-2 and TRBJ2-7; 7 positions agree with TRBD2. CDR3 length: 16 amino acids. Germline loops: CDR1 SGHAT, CDR2 FQNNGV. V shed 5 bases and J 2 bases; nucleotides not matched to a gene: 12. The CDR3 loop reads CASSIGTNIHPYEQYF. The CDR3 DNA reads as TGTGCCAGCAGCATCGGGACTAATATCCACCCCTACGAGCAGTACTTC.

This clone showed up just once. The J gene is TRBJ1-1, the V gene TRBV13; D not resolved. This CDR3 has 16 amino acids. Trimming took 1 base from V and 7 from J, leaving 19 bases between them. CDR1 is PRHDT, CDR2 FYEKMQ, per germline (reference sequence). DNA of the CDR3: TGTGCCAGCAGCTTAGTTCGCGGAGGGAAAACGGGTGAAGCTTTCTTT. This gives the protein CASSLVRGGKTGEAFF.